There are many counts of the clone carrying this T cell receptor (beta chain). Its antigen is undetermined. This sample stems from a study of T cells in Graves' hyperthyroidism and ophthalmopathy. Amplification of TCR beta CDR3 regions was performed using RNA transcripts as template. First-round RT-PCR with HTBI primers amplified the TCR CDR3 region. TCRdb re-derived calls from the multiplex PCR reads in MiXCR, one entry per CDR3 protein. The sample lists roughly 630,000 distinct CDR3 sequences, 15% to 18% occurring once. Study-level results: The authors' 13 V-J model separated ophthalmopathy from stable hyperthyroidism.

Subjects aged 18 to 65 presented with newly diagnosed hyperthyroidism of less than 2 months' duration. Lactation, pregnancy, other autoimmune disease or uncontrolled infection led to exclusion of patients. Used for diagnoses were clinical symptoms, serum thyroxine and TRAb, thyroid ultrasound and orbital computed tomography. V gave up 7 bases and J gave up 0 bases, with 10 bases separating them. The CDR3 is 14 amino acids. Germline V lookup: CDR1 SNHLY, CDR2 FYNNEI. The rearrangement links TRBV2 to TRBJ1-5; D possibly corresponds to TRBD1 (6 bases). The source is a woman aged 30 to 39 with Graves' hyperthyroidism. What was sequenced was blood. The CDR3 DNA sequence: TGTGCCAGCACTCGGACAGATAGCAATCAGCCCCAGCATTTT. Residues: CASTRTDSNQPQHF.